These 23 T cell receptor beta chains came from one sample sequenced in a study of blood T cells in healthy people across ages. Sample-barcoded 5' priming and a J-beta primer mix drove a second PCR of 7 to 11 cycles. TCRdb redid the calling of the 5' RACE reads with MiXCR, one entry per CDR3 protein. The table has some 1.7 million distinct CDR3 sequences, roughly 30% seen once. Sequences were obtained from blood. These receptors were taken from a woman between 25 and 40 years old in good health.

Details on this clonotype: This may stem from a read error, because a much larger clone lies one nucleotide away. The chain couples TRBV29-1 to TRBJ2-7, with TRBD1 matching over 7 bases. This CDR3 spans 13 amino acids. Trimming cost V 6 bases and J 0 bases; bases outside gene matches: 5. Germline CDR1 and CDR2: SQVTM and ANQGSEA. The CDR3: CSVPGQDSYEQYF. CDR3 coding DNA: TGCAGCGTCCCTGGACAGGACTCCTACGAGCAGTACTTC.

The V and J genes are TRBV7-2 and TRBJ1-1; possible D gene TRBD1, 6 bases. Trimming removed 4 bases at V and 0 bases at J, with 15 bases between. CDR1 SGHTA and CDR2 FQGNSA come from the germline V gene. The length of the CDR3 is 16 residues. The CDR3 region is CASSYQMGAVNTEAFF. Written as DNA, the CDR3 is TGTGCCAGCAGCTATCAGATGGGGGCGGTGAACACTGAAGCTTTCTTT.

Remarks on this clonotype: The CDR3 does not end in the conserved phenylalanine or tryptophan, so this is likely a read error. The chain recombines TRBV7-3 with TRBJ2-7, with TRBD1 identical over 9 bases. There are 15 residues in the CDR3. CDR1 and CDR2 (germline): SGHTA, FQGTGA. The ends lost 4 bases at V and 2 bases at J; junction bases unmatched: 6. CDR3 sequence reads: CASSSTGGLPYEQYC. The CDR3 coding sequence is TGTGCCAGCAGCTCAACAGGGGGCCTACCCTACGAGCAGTACTGC.

The J gene is TRBJ1-2, the V gene TRBV7-2; 7 bases are a match to TRBD1. Germline CDR1 reads SGHTA; CDR2 reads FQGNSA. The length of the CDR3 is 14 residues. V was pared by 5 bases and J by 8 bases, with 11 bases of the junction left unmatched. In DNA, the CDR3 is TGTGCCAGCAGCCCGATGACAGGGCCGCGGGGCTACACCTTC. Translated, it gives CASSPMTGPRGYTF.

The chain couples TRBV29-1 to TRBJ1-2, with 10 bases identical to TRBD1. The CDR3 totals 13 residues. With V trimmed by 8 bases and J by 2 bases, 5 bases remained unmatched. Germline V lookup: CDR1 SQVTM, CDR2 ANQGSEA. CDR3 coding DNA: TGCAGCACGGGACAGGGGCAAAACTATGGCTACACCTTC. This codes for CSTGQGQNYGYTF.

This clonotype was found many times. CDR3 nucleotide sequence: TGCAGTGCTAGAGAGTTCGGCGGGAGTGCCAAAAACATTCAGTACTTC. This encodes CSAREFGGSAKNIQYF. The chain uses TRBV20-1 and TRBJ2-4; 7 bases map to TRBD2. Germline CDR1 is DFQATT and CDR2 is SNEGSKA (reference sequence). CDR3 length equals 16 residues. J gave up 1 base and V 0 bases, and 6 bases lay outside the gene matches.

The chain recombines TRBV29-1 with TRBJ2-1; D remains ambiguous. Trimming stripped 4 bases from V and 5 bases from J, with 18 bases between. The CDR3 spans 15 residues. Germline lookup yields CDR1 SQVTM and CDR2 ANQGSEA. As DNA, the CDR3 is TGCAGCGTTGCCAGGCCCGCACAGATTAACAATGAGCAGTTCTTC. It is translated as CSVARPAQINNEQFF.

The chain links TRBV11-2 to TRBJ2-1, with 8 nucleotides matching TRBD2. This CDR3 region has 16 residues. Germline V lookup: CDR1 SGHAT, CDR2 FQNNGV. The V and J ends lost 4 bases and 8 bases, in that order; junction bases with no gene match: 13. In DNA, the CDR3 is TGTGCCAGCAGCTGGTCTAGCGGGTTTAGCAACGATGAGCAGTTCTTC. The encoded protein is CASSWSSGFSNDEQFF.

The V call is TRBV7-6, the J call TRBJ1-1; a possible D gene is TRBD1 (5 bases). The germline CDR1 and CDR2 sequences are SGHVS and FNYEAQ. The CDR3 consists of 14 residues. V dropped 8 bases and J dropped 8 bases, with 21 bases sitting between them. The CDR3 coding sequence is TGTGCCAGCGGGCCCGGGGCCTCGGGCGCCGAAGCTTTCTTT. It specifies CASGPGASGAEAFF.

This rearrangement joins TRBV11-2 to TRBJ2-4, with D perhaps matching TRBD2 (6 bases). The CDR3 contains 19 residues. Germline V lookup: CDR1 SGHAT, CDR2 FQNNGV. Trimming shortened V by 1 base and J by 0 bases, and 19 bases separated the two germline ends. CDR3 in amino acids: CASSLVVFRRDGAKNIQYF. In nucleotides, the CDR3 is TGTGCCAGCAGCTTAGTTGTGTTCCGGCGGGACGGAGCCAAAAACATTCAGTACTTC.

The chain links TRBV7-2 to TRBJ2-5; 9 bases agree with TRBD2. Germline V CDR1 and CDR2: SGHTA, FQGNSA. The CDR3 contains 17 residues. The trim removed 5 bases at V and 4 bases at J, leaving 14 bases unmatched. The CDR3 loop reads CASSPSLGRGGVETQYF. The CDR3 DNA reads TGTGCCAGCAGCCCGTCGCTGGGGCGGGGGGGCGTAGAGACCCAGTACTTC.

The chain has TRBV12-3 or TRBV12-4 and TRBJ2-1; TRBD1 might be the D (6 bases). V lost 1 base and J 8 bases, leaving 12 bases between the germline ends. This CDR3 comprises 14 residues. The CDR3 DNA reads as TGTGCCAGCAGTTTAGGGGGGCCCAGCGATGAGCAGTTCTTC. This encodes CASSLGGPSDEQFF.

There are a few counts of this clonotype. The rearrangement links TRBV5-6 to TRBJ2-1; 8 bases agree with TRBD1. The CDR3 is 15 residues long. The germline CDR1 and CDR2 sequences are SGHDT and YYEEEE. V lost 2 bases to trimming and J lost 5 bases; unmatched junction nucleotides: 6. CDR3 region: CASSLPGQADNEQFF. In DNA, the CDR3 is TGTGCCAGCAGCTTACCGGGACAGGCGGACAATGAGCAGTTCTTC.

This clonotype was recorded a few times. V gene TRBV6-5 combines with J gene TRBJ1-1, with a possible D match to TRBD1 (6 bases). CDR1 MNHEY and CDR2 SVGAGI come from the germline V gene. The germline V and J ends were trimmed by 6 bases and 8 bases, with 22 bases remaining between them. The CDR3 sequence is 15 residues long. The CDR3 bases are TGTGCCAGCAGACCCAAGGCCACAGGGTTCCTAGAAGCTTTCTTT. Residues: CASRPKATGFLEAFF.

This clonotype was seen at least ten times. The V call is TRBV11-2, the J call TRBJ2-2, with D perhaps matching TRBD1 (7 bases). V was trimmed by 3 bases and J by 2 bases, leaving 10 bases between them. Germline V gene sequence: CDR1 SGHAT, CDR2 FQNNGV. The CDR3 loop spans 15 amino acids. This CDR3 is CASSFGGGNTGELFF. The CDR3 nucleotides read TGTGCCAGCAGCTTCGGAGGGGGCAACACCGGGGAGCTGTTTTTT.

This clonotype was picked up one time. This may come from a read error, since a much larger clone is one base off. The V and J genes are TRBV20-1 and TRBJ2-1; 13 bases are shared with TRBD2. Germline V gives CDR1 DFQATT, CDR2 SNEGSKA (reference sequence). The CDR3 runs to 15 residues. CDR3 amino acids: CSALWTSGGFNERFF. The CDR3, as DNA: TGCAGTGCACTCTGGACTAGCGGGGGTTTCAATGAGCGGTTCTTC.

The chain is built from TRBV2 and TRBJ2-4; 11 bases line up with TRBD1. Trimming cost V 10 bases and J 13 bases; bases outside gene matches: 9. Germline assignment: CDR1 SNHLY and CDR2 FYNNEI. This CDR3 is 12 amino acids long. The CDR3 bases are TGTGCCATGAAGGACAGGGGGCGAGAGCAGTACTTC. This encodes CAMKDRGREQYF.

The chain joins TRBV5-1 to TRBJ2-1; perhaps TRBD2 as D (7 bases). V was pared by 2 bases and J by 10 bases, with 16 bases between. The length of the CDR3 is 14 residues. CDR1 SGHRS and CDR2 YFSETQ come from the germline V gene. The CDR3 spells CASSFAGAQEEQFF. The CDR3 DNA reads TGCGCCAGCAGCTTTGCGGGGGCCCAAGAGGAGCAGTTCTTC.

The rearrangement joins TRBV28 to TRBJ2-3; tentatively, D is TRBD1 (6 bases). The germline V and J ends were trimmed by 8 bases and 2 bases, with 14 bases remaining between them. Germline V lookup: CDR1 MDHEN, CDR2 SYDVKM. This CDR3 comprises 14 residues. The CDR3 nucleotides read TGTGCCAGCCGTCCAGGGGCCCTCACAGATACGCAGTATTTT. It is translated as CASRPGALTDTQYF.

A few counts support this clonotype. The chain recombines TRBV7-6 with TRBJ1-1, with a tentative D call TRBD1 (5 bases). The germline V gene has CDR1 SGHVS and CDR2 FNYEAQ. The CDR3 extends over 14 amino acids. Trimming shortened V by 5 bases and J by 11 bases, and 21 bases separated the two germline ends. CDR3 sequence: CASSVEEGIPRAFF. The CDR3 DNA reads TGTGCCAGCAGCGTAGAGGAGGGGATCCCGCGCGCTTTCTTT.

The CDR3 nucleotides read TGCGCCAGCATACGGGACCGCCCCGGCACAGATACGCAGTATTTT. Encoded protein: CASIRDRPGTDTQYF. The V and J genes are TRBV23-1 and TRBJ2-3, with D tentatively TRBD1 or TRBD2 (5 bases each). TRBV23-1 falls under the ORF class, with uncertain function. V was pared by 7 bases and J by 1 base, with 15 bases between. This CDR3 contains 15 residues.

The rearrangement joins TRBV5-1 to TRBJ2-1; no clear D gene. The V gene lost 3 bases and the J gene lost 0 bases, with 10 bases spanning the gap. Germline V gene data show CDR1 as SGHRS and CDR2 as YFSETQ. CDR3 length: 15 residues. CDR3 protein: CASSYTESSYNEQFF. For the CDR3, the DNA is TGCGCCAGCAGCTACACAGAGAGCTCCTACAATGAGCAGTTCTTC.

The chain employs TRBV5-6 and TRBJ2-5; either TRBD1 or TRBD2 may supply D (5 bases each). The CDR3 runs to 15 residues. Germline V CDR1 and CDR2: SGHDT, YYEEEE. Trimming took 4 bases from V and 2 from J, leaving 15 bases between them. CDR3 nucleotides: TGTGCCAGCAGCCATCCGGGACGGCGACAAGAGACCCAGTACTTC. This translates into CASSHPGRRQETQYF. Variable domain in full (rest from reference TRBV5-6 and TRBJ2-5): DAGVTQSPTHLIKTRGQQVTLRCSPKSGHDTVSWYQQALGQGPQFIFQYYEEEERQRGNFPDRFSGHQFPNYSSELNVNALLLGDSALYLCASSHPGRRQETQYFGPGTRLLVL.